A single sample is the source of the 17 T cell receptor beta chains below, sequenced in a study of molecular identifiers for immune sequencing clone quantification (dated by TCRdb to the late 2010s). Libraries were prepared through PCR. Sequencing used a NextSeq 500. Using fastp trimming at Q25 and MiXCR clonotype assembly, TCRdb reanalyzed the public sequencing data and kept in-frame beta chains. For every CDR3 protein sequence, its rows merge into one entry that carries the most common genes and DNA. This sample comprises over 550,000 distinct CDR3 sequences, 25% of them detected only once. The ten most abundant clones make up approximately 0.75% of the sample. Sequencing was performed on naive CD8+ T cells from blood, with Jurkat cell RNA spiked in. This specimen's cell subset or site label, per the study, means: FACS-sorted CD8+CD4-CCR7+CD45RA+ naive T cells. All receptors come from a human donor in good health. Some libraries in this study had Jurkat cell RNA spiked in.

This clonotype was seen many times. The chain employs TRBV13 and TRBJ1-2; 7 bases map to TRBD1. This CDR3 spans 13 amino acids. The ends lost 5 bases at V and 2 bases at J; junction bases unmatched: 2. Germline lookup yields CDR1 PRHDT and CDR2 FYEKMQ (reference sequence). The CDR3 nucleotides are TGTGCCAGCAGCCGGGGACAGAACTATGGCTACACCTTC. It specifies CASSRGQNYGYTF. The complete variable domain, with remaining parts taken from reference TRBV13 and TRBJ1-2, reads AAGVIQSPRHLIKEKRETATLKCYPIPRHDTVYWYQQGPGQDPQFLISFYEKMQSDKGSIPDRFSAQQFSDYHSELNMSSLELGDSALYFCASSRGQNYGYTFGSGTRLTVV.

This clonotype has only a few counts. The rearrangement joins TRBV12-5 to TRBJ1-2, with D unclear. The germline CDR1 and CDR2 sequences are LGHNT and FRNRAP. CDR3 length: 13 amino acids. V was pared by 7 bases and J by 4 bases, with 13 bases between. CDR3 DNA: TGTGCTAGTGTCGAGGGTGCGTCCTATGGCTACACCTTC. The encoded protein is CASVEGASYGYTF. The whole variable domain, filled in from reference TRBV12-5 and TRBJ1-2, reads DARVTQTPRHKVTEMGQEVTMRCQPILGHNTVFWYRQTMMQGLELLAYFRNRAPLDDSGMPKDRFSAEMPDATLATLKIQPSEPRDSAVYFCASVEGASYGYTFGSGTRLTVV.

This clonotype was observed a few times. The rearrangement joins TRBV6-2 or TRBV6-3 to TRBJ2-6; D is undetermined. The V end lost 4 bases, the J end lost 0 bases, and 16 bases lay between the germline ends. Germline V CDR1 and CDR2: MNHEY, SVGEGT. There are 18 residues in the CDR3. As DNA, the CDR3 is TGTGCCAGCAGTTTTCTCGGTAACTCCTTCTCTGGGGCCAACGTCCTGACTTTC. It translates to CASSFLGNSFSGANVLTF.

V is TRBV6-2 or TRBV6-3 and J is TRBJ2-7, with 8 bases that match TRBD1. The CDR3 is 15 residues long. Germline values: CDR1 MNHEY, CDR2 SVGEGT. The J segment lost 3 bases and the V segment lost 3 bases, leaving 7 bases of the junction unmatched. The chain's CDR3 is CASSYRYRGNYEQYF. CDR3 DNA: TGTGCCAGCAGTTATCGATACAGGGGGAACTACGAGCAGTACTTC.

As to this clonotype: A much larger clone lies a single base off, so this may be a read error. The J gene is TRBJ1-1, the V gene TRBV7-2; 9 positions agree with TRBD1. J gave up 4 bases and V 5 bases, and 8 bases lay outside the gene matches. The CDR3 has 15 residues. The V gene's germline CDR1 is SGHTA and CDR2 FQGNSA. This CDR3 is CASSPHRGLITEAFF. CDR3 DNA sequence: TGTGCCAGCAGCCCACACAGGGGGCTGATCACTGAAGCTTTCTTT. The full variable domain, its missing parts supplied by reference TRBV7-2 and TRBJ1-1, is GAGVSQSPSNKVTEKGKDVELRCDPISGHTALYWYRQSLGQGLEFLIYFQGNSAPDKSGLPSDRFSAERTGGSVSTLTIQRTQQEDSAVYLCASSPHRGLITEAFFGQGTRLTVV.

This clonotype was observed at least ten times. This chain links TRBV5-6 with TRBJ1-5; no firm D call. Germline CDR1 SGHDT, CDR2 YYEEEE. The CDR3 is 14 residues long. V was clipped by 2 bases and J by 5 bases, with 11 bases between them. The CDR3 nucleotides read TGTGCCAGCAGCTTCGGAACAGCGCATCAGCCCCAGCATTTT. Amino acid sequence: CASSFGTAHQPQHF.

The table lists this clonotype with a count of one. One base away lies a much larger clone, so this may be a sequencing read error. The gene calls are TRBV6-1 and TRBJ2-5; tentative D call: TRBD1 (5 bases). Germline assignment: CDR1 MNHNS and CDR2 SASEGT. This CDR3 contains 14 residues. The CDR3 bases are TGTGCCAGCAGTGACCAGGGCTGGCAAGAGCCCCAGTACTTC. Translated: CASSDQGWQEPQYF.

In this sample, this clonotype turned up many times. This rearrangement joins TRBV25-1 to TRBJ2-1; D remains ambiguous. Germline CDR1 reads MGHDK; CDR2 reads SYGVNS. This CDR3 has 12 residues. The ends were cut back, 8 bases at V and 10 bases at J, with 15 bases in the middle. The DNA of the CDR3 is TGTGCCAGCGGTATTGGGCTAAGAGAGCAGTTCTTC. Translating gives CASGIGLREQFF.

This clonotype was seen more than once but under ten times. As DNA, the CDR3 is TGTGCCAGCAGTCCATACAACAGAGATCAGCCCCAGCATTTT. Its translation is CASSPYNRDQPQHF. J is TRBJ1-5 and V is TRBV12-3 or TRBV12-4; no clear D. V lost 5 bases to trimming and J lost 5 bases, with 13 bases between them. The CDR3 spans 14 residues.

On this clonotype: Just one base apart from a much larger clone, this may be a read error. The chain is built from TRBV7-9 and TRBJ2-1; the D is unclear. Per germline, CDR1 SEHNR and CDR2 FQNEAQ (reference sequence). V shed 5 bases and J shed 0 bases, with 11 bases lying between them. The CDR3 loop spans 15 amino acids. CDR3 nucleotide sequence: TGTGCCAGCAGCGCCGCGGCACACTCCTACAATGAGCAGTTCTTC. This encodes CASSAAAHSYNEQFF.

The rearrangement uses TRBV7-9 and TRBJ2-7; perhaps TRBD1 as D (5 bases). The CDR3 is made up of 11 amino acids. The germline V gene has CDR1 SEHNR and CDR2 FQNEAQ (reference sequence). Deletions cut 1 base from V and 12 bases from J, with 10 bases between. The CDR3 sequence is CASSLGREAYF. The CDR3 region has the DNA TGTGCCAGCAGCTTAGGCAGGGAAGCGTACTTC.

A few counts support this clonotype. This chain links TRBV6-2 or TRBV6-3 with TRBJ1-4; D perhaps matches TRBD1 (6 bases). Trimming removed 2 bases at V and 6 bases at J, with 13 bases between. Germline V CDR1 and CDR2: MNHEY, SVGEGT. CDR3 length: 15 residues. The CDR3 DNA is TGTGCCAGCAGTTACGACTGGGACACTGATGAAAAACTGTTTTTT. Residues: CASSYDWDTDEKLFF.

This clonotype has a count of ten or more. The chain uses TRBV7-8 and TRBJ2-2, with 12 positions matching TRBD2. With V trimmed by 5 bases and J by 7 bases, 17 bases remained unmatched. Germline lookup yields CDR1 SGHVS and CDR2 FQNEAQ. The CDR3 spans 19 residues. CDR3 DNA sequence: TGTGCCAGCAGCCGGTCGGCTAGCGGGGGGGCCTTAAGGATCGGGGAGCTGTTTTTT. Residues: CASSRSASGGALRIGELFF.

This clonotype was observed at least ten times. J is TRBJ2-7 and V is TRBV7-2, with D perhaps TRBD1 (5 bases). Looked up from germline, CDR1 is SGHTA and CDR2 is FQGNSA. This CDR3 has 11 residues. V lost 10 bases, J lost 4 bases, and 11 bases lay in between. The CDR3 nucleotides read TGTGCCACCCTGACAGATTACGAGCAGTACTTC. The encoded protein is CATLTDYEQYF.

This clonotype has only a few counts. This chain joins TRBV27 and TRBJ1-1, with a tentative D call TRBD1 (6 bases). The CDR3 contains 14 residues. V was pared by 5 bases and J by 0 bases, with 10 bases between. From germline, CDR1 is MNHEY and CDR2 SMNVEV (reference sequence). The chain's CDR3 is CASSGRGMNTEAFF. The CDR3 nucleotides are TGTGCCAGCAGTGGCAGGGGAATGAACACTGAAGCTTTCTTT.

The chain employs TRBV9 and TRBJ2-1; 7 nucleotides agree with TRBD1. This CDR3 is 16 amino acids long. Germline V CDR1 and CDR2: SGDLS, YYNGEE. V lost 3 bases to trimming and J lost 10 bases; unmatched junction nucleotides: 16. CDR3 protein: CASSGQTGQPTYEQFF. The CDR3 DNA is TGTGCCAGCAGCGGACAGACAGGGCAACCTACCTACGAGCAGTTCTTC.

This chain connects TRBV11-2 to TRBJ2-5; TRBD2 might be the D (7 bases). CDR1 SGHAT and CDR2 FQNNGV come from the germline V gene. The CDR3 is made up of 15 amino acids. V lost 4 bases, J lost 2 bases, and 14 bases lay in between. CDR3 bases: TGTGCCAGCAGCTGGCGGGGGCGAGTTCAAGAGACCCAGTACTTC. It encodes CASSWRGRVQETQYF.